Sequencing of this TCR beta chain was carried out in a study of blood T cell repertoires in COVID-19. Study background: Spain, Italy and the United States supplied samples that represented acute and convalescent COVID-19. PBMCs, B-cell-depleted T cells, or T cells provided the cDNA or gDNA that made up the material.

Method: immunoSEQ multiplex PCR; TCRdb's copy keeps in-frame clones and lacks some. Here the sample spans 250,000 or so clones, roughly 80% being singletons. Self-reported history from a screening survey and questionnaire set each donor's cohort. In the 2 weeks before study entry, exposed participants met a COVID-19 case, which was PCR-confirmed or clinician-diagnosed. The V end was cut by 6 bases, the J end by 8 bases, with 13 bases between. This CDR3 has 13 amino acids. Germline-derived CDR1 and CDR2 are SNHLY and FYNNEI. In its sample, this clone was seen many times. Sequenced: PBMCs or T cells enriched from blood (not recorded which). This sequence originates from a woman aged 40-49 years who had been exposed to COVID-19. The V gene is TRBV2, the J gene TRBJ1-4, with unresolved D. The CDR3 bases are TGTGCCAGCAGAGGACGGTCGGGGGAAAAACTGTTTTTT. Amino acid sequence: CASRGRSGEKLFF.